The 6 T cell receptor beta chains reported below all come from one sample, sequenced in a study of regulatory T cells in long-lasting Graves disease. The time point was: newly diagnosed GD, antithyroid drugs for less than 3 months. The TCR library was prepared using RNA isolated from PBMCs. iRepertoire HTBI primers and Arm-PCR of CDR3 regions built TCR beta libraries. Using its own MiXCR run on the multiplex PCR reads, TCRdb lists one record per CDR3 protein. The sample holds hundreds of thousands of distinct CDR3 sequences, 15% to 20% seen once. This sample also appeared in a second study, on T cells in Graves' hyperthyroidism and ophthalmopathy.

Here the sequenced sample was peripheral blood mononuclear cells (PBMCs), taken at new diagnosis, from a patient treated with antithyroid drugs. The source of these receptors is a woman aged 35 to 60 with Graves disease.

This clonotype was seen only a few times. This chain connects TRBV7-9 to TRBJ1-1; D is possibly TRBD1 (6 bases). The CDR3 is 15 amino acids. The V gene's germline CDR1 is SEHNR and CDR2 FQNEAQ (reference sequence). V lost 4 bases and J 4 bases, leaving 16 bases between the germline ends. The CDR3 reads CASSSDGFRGTEAFF. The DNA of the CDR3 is TGTGCCAGCAGCTCCGATGGCTTCAGGGGCACTGAAGCTTTCTTT.

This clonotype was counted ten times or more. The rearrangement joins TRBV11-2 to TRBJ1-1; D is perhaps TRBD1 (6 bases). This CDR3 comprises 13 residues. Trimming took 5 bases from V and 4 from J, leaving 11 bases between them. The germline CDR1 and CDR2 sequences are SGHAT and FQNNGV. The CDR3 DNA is TGTGCCAGCAGCCTGACGGGGGCCACTGAAGCTTTCTTT. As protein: CASSLTGATEAFF.

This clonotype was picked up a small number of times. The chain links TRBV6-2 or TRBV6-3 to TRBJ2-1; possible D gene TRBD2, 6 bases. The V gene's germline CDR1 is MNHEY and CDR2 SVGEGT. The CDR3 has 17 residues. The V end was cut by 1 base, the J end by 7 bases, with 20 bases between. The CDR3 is CASSYFPLQLGRNEQFF. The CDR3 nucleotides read TGTGCCAGCAGTTACTTCCCTTTACAATTAGGGAGGAATGAGCAGTTCTTC.

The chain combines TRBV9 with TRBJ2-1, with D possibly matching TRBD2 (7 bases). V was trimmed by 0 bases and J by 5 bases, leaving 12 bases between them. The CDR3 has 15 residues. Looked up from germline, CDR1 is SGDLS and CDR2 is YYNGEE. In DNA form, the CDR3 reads TGTGCCAGCAGCGTAGACGGGGGGCTAAACAATGAGCAGTTCTTC. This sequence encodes CASSVDGGLNNEQFF.

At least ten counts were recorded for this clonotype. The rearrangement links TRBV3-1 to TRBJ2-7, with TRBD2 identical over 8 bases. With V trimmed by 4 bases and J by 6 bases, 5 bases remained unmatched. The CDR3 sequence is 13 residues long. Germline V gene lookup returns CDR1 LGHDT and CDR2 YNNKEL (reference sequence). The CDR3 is CASSRTSRGEQYF. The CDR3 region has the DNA TGTGCCAGCAGCCGGACTAGCCGGGGCGAGCAGTACTTC.

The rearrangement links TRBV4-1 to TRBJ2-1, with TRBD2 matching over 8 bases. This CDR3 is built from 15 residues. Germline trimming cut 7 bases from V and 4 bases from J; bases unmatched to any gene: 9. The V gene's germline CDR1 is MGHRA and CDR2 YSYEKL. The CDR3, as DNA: TGCGCCAGCATGATGGGACTAGAGACATACAATGAGCAGTTCTTC. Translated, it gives CASMMGLETYNEQFF.